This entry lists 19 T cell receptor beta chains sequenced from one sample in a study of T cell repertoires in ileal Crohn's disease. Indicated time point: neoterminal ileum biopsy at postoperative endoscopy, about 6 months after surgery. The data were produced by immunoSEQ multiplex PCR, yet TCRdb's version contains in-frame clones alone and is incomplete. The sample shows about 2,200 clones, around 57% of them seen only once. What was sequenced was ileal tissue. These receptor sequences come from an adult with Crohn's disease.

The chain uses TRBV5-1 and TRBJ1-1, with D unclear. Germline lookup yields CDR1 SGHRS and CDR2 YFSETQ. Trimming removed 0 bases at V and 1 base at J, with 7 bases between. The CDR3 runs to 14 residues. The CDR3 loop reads CASSLVAENTEAFF. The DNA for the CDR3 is TGCGCCAGCAGCTTGGTAGCGGAGAACACTGAAGCTTTCTTT. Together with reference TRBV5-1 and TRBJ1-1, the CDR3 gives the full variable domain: KAGVTQTPRYLIKTRGQQVTLSCSPISGHRSVSWYQQTPGQGLQFLFEYFSETQRNKGNFPGRFSGRQFSNSRSEMNVSTLELGDSALYLCASSLVAENTEAFFGQGTRLTVV.

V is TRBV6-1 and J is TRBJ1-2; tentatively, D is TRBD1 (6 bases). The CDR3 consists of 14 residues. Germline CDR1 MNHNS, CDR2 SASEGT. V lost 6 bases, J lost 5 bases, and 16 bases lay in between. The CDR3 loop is CASRASGTKYGYTF. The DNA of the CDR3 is TGTGCCAGCAGAGCCTCCGGGACAAAGTATGGCTACACCTTC.

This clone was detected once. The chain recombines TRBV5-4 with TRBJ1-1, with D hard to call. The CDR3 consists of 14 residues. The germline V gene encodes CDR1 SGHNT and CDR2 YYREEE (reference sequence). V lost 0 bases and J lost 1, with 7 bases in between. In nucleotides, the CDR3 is TGTGCCAGCAGCTTGGAATACAGGAACACTGAAGCTTTCTTT. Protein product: CASSLEYRNTEAFF.

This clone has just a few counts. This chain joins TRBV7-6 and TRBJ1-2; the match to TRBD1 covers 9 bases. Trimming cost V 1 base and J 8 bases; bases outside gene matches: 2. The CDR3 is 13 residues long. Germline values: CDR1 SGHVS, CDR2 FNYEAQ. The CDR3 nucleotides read TGTGCCAGCAGCTTAGACAGGGGGCACGGCTACACCTTC. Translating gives CASSLDRGHGYTF.

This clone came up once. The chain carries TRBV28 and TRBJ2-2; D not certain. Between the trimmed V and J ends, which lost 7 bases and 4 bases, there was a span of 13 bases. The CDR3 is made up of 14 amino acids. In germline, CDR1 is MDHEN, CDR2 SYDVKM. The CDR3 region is CASTLQRATGELFF. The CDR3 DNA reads TGTGCCAGCACCCTTCAGCGTGCCACCGGGGAGCTGTTTTTT. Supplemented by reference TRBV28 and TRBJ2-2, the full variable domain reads DVKVTQSSRYLVKRTGEKVFLECVQDMDHENMFWYRQDPGLGLRLIYFSYDVKMKEKGDIPEGYSVSREKKERFSLILESASTNQTSMYLCASTLQRATGELFFGEGSRLTVL.

CDR3 in amino acids: CASSKVRRWLGGHEQYF. The CDR3 bases are TGTGCCAGCAGCAAAGTCCGGAGGTGGCTGGGCGGGCACGAGCAGTACTTC. This chain joins TRBV21-1 and TRBJ2-7; the listed D gene, TRBD2, was not tested against the DNA. TRBV21-1 is designated a pseudogene. The CDR3 is made up of 17 amino acids.

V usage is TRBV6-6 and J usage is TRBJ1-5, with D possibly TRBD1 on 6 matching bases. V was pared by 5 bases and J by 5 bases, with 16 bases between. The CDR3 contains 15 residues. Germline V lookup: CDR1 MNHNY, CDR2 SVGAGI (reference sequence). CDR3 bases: TGTGCCAGCAGTGGGGGAGGGGGGAGTTATCAGCCCCAGCATTTT. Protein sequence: CASSGGGGSYQPQHF.

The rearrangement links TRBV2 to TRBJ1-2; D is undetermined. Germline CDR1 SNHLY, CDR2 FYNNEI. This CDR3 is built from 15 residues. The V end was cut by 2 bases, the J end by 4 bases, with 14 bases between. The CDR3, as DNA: TGTGCCAGCAGTGAAACTCCGACTCACCCCTATGGCTACACCTTC. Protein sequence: CASSETPTHPYGYTF.

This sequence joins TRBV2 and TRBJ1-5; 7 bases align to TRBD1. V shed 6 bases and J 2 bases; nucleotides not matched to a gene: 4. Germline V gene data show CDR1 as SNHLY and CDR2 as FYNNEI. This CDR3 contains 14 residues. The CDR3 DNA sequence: TGTGCCAGCAGCGGCACAGGGGGCAATCAGCCCCAGCATTTT. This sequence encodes CASSGTGGNQPQHF.

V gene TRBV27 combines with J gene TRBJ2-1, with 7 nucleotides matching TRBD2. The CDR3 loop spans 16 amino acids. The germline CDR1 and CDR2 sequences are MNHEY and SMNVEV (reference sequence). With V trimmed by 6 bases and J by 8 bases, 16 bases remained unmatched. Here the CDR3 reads CASSQSGTMTLDEQFF. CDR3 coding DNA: TGTGCCAGCAGCCAATCCGGGACTATGACCTTGGATGAGCAGTTCTTC.

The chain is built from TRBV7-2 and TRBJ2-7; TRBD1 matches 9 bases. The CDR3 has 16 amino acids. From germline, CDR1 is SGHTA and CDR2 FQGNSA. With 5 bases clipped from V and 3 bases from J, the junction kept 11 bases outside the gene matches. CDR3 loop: CASSPQGQGSDYEQYF. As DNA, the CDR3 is TGTGCCAGCAGCCCCCAGGGACAGGGATCAGACTACGAGCAGTACTTC.

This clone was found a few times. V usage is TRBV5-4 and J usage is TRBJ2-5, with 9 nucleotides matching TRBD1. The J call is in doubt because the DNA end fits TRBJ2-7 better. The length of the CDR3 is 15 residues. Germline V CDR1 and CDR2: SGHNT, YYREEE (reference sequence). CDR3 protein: CASSSGTGFSYEQYF. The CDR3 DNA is TGTGCCAGCAGCTCCGGGACAGGGTTTAGCTACGAGCAGTACTTC.

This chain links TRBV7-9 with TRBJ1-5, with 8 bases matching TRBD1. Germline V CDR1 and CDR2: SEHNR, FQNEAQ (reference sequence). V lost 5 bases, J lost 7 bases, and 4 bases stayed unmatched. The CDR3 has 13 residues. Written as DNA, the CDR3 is TGTGCCAGCAGCCAGGGGGCGGGGCAGCCCCAGCATTTT. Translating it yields CASSQGAGQPQHF.

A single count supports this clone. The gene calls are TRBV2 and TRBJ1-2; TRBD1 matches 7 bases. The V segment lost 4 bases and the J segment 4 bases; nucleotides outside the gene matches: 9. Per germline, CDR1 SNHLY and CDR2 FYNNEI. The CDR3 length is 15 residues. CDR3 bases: TGTGCCAGCAGTGGGCGGACAGGCCCCCTCTATGGCTACACCTTC. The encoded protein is CASSGRTGPLYGYTF.

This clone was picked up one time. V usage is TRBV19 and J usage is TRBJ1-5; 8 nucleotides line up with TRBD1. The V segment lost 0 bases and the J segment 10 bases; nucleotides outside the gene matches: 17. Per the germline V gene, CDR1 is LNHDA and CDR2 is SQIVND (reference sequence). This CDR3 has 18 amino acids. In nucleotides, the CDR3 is TGTGCCAGTAGTATAGATCCCCGGACAGGGACAGGACATCGTCCCCAGCATTTT. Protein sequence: CASSIDPRTGTGHRPQHF.

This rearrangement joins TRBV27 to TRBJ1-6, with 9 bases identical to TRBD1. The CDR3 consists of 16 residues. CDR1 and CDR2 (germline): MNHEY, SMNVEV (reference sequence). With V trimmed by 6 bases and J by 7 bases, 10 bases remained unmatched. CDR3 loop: CASRTGTGSGNSPLHF. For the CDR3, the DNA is TGTGCCAGCAGAACCGGGACAGGGTCCGGGAATTCACCCCTCCACTTT.

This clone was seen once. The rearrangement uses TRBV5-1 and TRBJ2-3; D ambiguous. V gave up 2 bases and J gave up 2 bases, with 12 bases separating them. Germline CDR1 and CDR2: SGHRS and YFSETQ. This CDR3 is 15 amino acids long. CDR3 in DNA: TGCGCCAGCAGCTTATCCGGGTGGCCCACAGATACGCAGTATTTT. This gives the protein CASSLSGWPTDTQYF.

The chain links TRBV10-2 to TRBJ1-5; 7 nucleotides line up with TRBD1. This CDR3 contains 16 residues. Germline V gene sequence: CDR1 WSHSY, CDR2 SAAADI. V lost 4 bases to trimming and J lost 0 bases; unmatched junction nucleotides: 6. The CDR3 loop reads CASSVGRQGSNQPQHF. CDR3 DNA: TGCGCCAGCAGTGTAGGTAGACAGGGTAGCAATCAGCCCCAGCATTTT.

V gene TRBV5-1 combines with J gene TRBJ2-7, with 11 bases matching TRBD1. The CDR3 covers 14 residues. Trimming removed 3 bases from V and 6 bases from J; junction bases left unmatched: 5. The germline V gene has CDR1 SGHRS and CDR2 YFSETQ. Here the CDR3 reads CASSSGQGEFEQYF. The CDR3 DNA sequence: TGCGCCAGCAGCTCGGGACAGGGGGAATTCGAGCAGTACTTC.